The T cell receptor (beta chain) under discussion was sequenced for a study of shared T cell receptors in the human thymus. Only in-frame clones appear in the TCRdb table, and some are missing; sequencing was by immunoSEQ multiplex PCR. This sample has over 350,000 clones, with roughly 94% found just once. CDR1 is MDHEN, CDR2 SYDVKM, per germline. The V gene end was trimmed by 4 bases and the J gene end by 0 bases; junction bases not matched to a gene: 8. The CDR3 has 17 residues. The sequence derives from a human donor. This chain links TRBV28 with TRBJ2-7, with 11 bases lining up with TRBD2. The source material was thymocytes. The CDR3: CASSSQTSGNTSYEQYF. The CDR3 DNA reads TGTGCCAGCAGTTCCCAGACTAGCGGGAACACCTCCTACGAGCAGTACTTC.